Only a few counts were recorded for the clone carrying this TCR beta chain. Its specificity is unknown. The sample is drawn from a study of vaccination effects on CD4 cells after COVID-19. The CDR3 is 14 residues long. With 6 bases clipped from V and 6 bases from J, the junction kept 6 bases outside the gene matches. Germline lookup yields CDR1 KGHSH and CDR2 LQKENI. Generated by immunoSEQ multiplex PCR, the TCRdb table keeps only in-frame clones and is missing some. The top ten hold 1.1% of the sample, which has 75,000 to 100,000 clones, under 80% seen once. Study findings and constraints: Of the vaccine-induced clones from healthy vaccinees, merely 1 of 255 recognized common cold coronaviruses as well. Vaccine- and infection-induced clones showed marked clonal contraction late following vaccination.

Antigen-specific CD4+ T cell clonotypes were called by their expansion after viral peptide-pool culture in ViraFEST. Investigators separated out CD4+ T cells once approximately 10 days of culture had passed. Each participant was administered two doses of either the BNT162b2 or the mRNA-1273 vaccine. According to the study, vaccine recipients showed no prior SARS-CoV-2 infection and negative nucleocapsid antibodies. It was with around 10 IU/ml IL-2 and around 10 ug/ml peptides that some 1.9 million PBMC per well were cultured. This TCR came from a human donor who received a COVID-19 vaccine. This chain joins TRBV18 and TRBJ2-2; 8 bases are a match to TRBD1. The material sequenced was CD4+ T cells from PBMCs cultured with HCoV-OC43 spike peptides, taken after COVID-19 vaccination. Subset noted: HCoV-OC43 spike overlapping peptide pool stimulation. CDR3 in DNA: TGTGCCAGCTCGGGGACAGGCTCGGCCGGGGAGCTGTTTTTT. Translated, it gives CASSGTGSAGELFF.